This TCR beta chain originates from a study of type 1 regulatory T cells. Overall study context: This in vitro CD4 product, T-allo10, is enriched for Tr1 cells and alloantigen-specific.

As regards this clonotype: The antigen is not known.

CDR1 and CDR2 (germline): DFQATT, SNEGSKA (reference sequence). Unmatched junction bases numbered 11, after V lost 6 bases and J lost 3 bases. This CDR3 has 16 amino acids. The graft donor-derived T-allo10 cells reportedly recognize host alloantigens, are anergic, and suppress alloantigen-specifically. TCRdb independently ran MiXCR on the reads; one entry per CDR3 protein. The sample holds fewer than 25,000 distinct CDR3 sequences, around 70% seen once. The rearrangement joins TRBV20-1 to TRBJ2-6, with 7 bases lining up with TRBD2. This TCR was recovered from a human donor in good health. The sequencing sample was made of cultured T cells, either the whole culture or a sorted T cell fraction (not recorded which). Subset denoted: Tr1-enriched cell product generated in vitro against host alloantigens. CDR3 sequence (DNA): TGCAGTGCCATGCAGCGGCGGGGGTTTGGGGCCAACGTCCTGACTTTC. It codes for CSAMQRRGFGANVLTF.